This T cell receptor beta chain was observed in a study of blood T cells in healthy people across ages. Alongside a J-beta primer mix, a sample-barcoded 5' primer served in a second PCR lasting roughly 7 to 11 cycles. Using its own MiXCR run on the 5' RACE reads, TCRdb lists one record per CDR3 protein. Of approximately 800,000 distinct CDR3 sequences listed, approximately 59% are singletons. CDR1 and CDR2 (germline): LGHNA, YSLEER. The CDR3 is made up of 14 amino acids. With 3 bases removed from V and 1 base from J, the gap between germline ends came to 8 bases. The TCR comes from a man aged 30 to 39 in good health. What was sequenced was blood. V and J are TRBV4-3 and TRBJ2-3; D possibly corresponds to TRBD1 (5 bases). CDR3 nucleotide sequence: TGCGCCAGCAGCCATCTAGGGGGCACAGATACGCAGTATTTT. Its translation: CASSHLGGTDTQYF.